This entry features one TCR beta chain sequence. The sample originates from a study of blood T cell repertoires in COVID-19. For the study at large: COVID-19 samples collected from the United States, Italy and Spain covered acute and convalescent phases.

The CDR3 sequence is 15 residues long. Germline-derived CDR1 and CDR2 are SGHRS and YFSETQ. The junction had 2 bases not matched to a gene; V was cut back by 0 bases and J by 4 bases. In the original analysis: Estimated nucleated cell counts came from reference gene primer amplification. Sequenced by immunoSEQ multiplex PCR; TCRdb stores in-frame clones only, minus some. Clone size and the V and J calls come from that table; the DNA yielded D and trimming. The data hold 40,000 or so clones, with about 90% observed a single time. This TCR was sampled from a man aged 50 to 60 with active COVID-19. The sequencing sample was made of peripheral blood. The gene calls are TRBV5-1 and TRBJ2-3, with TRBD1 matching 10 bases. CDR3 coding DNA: TGCGCCAGCAGCTTGGGGGGACAGGGGTCAGATACGCAGTATTTT. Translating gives CASSLGGQGSDTQYF.